Presented here are 23 T cell receptor beta chains from one specimen sequenced in a study of blood T cell repertoires in COVID-19. Repertoires were generated with immunoSEQ multiplex PCR, while TCRdb's copy carries only in-frame clones and drops some. In the table there are some 310,000 clones, around nine tenths of which are singletons. Material: peripheral blood. The origin of the receptors is a man aged 50-59 years with active or convalescent COVID-19.

This chain links TRBV19 with TRBJ1-1, with 7 bases that match TRBD1. V lost 5 bases and J lost 5; bases outside the gene matches: 8. CDR3 length equals 14 residues. The V gene's germline CDR1 is LNHDA and CDR2 SQIVND (reference sequence). The CDR3 nucleotides read TGTGCCAGTAGTCCCGGGACAGACAGGACTGAAGCTTTCTTT. This translates into CASSPGTDRTEAFF.

This rearrangement joins TRBV7-8 to TRBJ2-7; TRBD1 matches 8 bases. The V segment lost 6 bases and the J segment 5 bases; nucleotides outside the gene matches: 6. Germline CDR1 and CDR2: SGHVS and FQNEAQ. The CDR3 totals 13 residues. CDR3 nucleotide sequence: TGTGCCAGCAGTCGAGACAGGGGCGACGAGCAGTACTTC. As protein: CASSRDRGDEQYF.

The chain combines TRBV5-1 with TRBJ2-1, with 9 bases matching TRBD2. Germline assignment: CDR1 SGHRS and CDR2 YFSETQ. Trimming cost V 1 base and J 1 base; bases outside gene matches: 0. This CDR3 region has 15 residues. The CDR3: CASSLSGRSYNEQFF. The DNA for the CDR3 is TGCGCCAGCAGCTTGAGCGGGAGGTCCTACAATGAGCAGTTCTTC.

V gene TRBV11-1 combines with J gene TRBJ1-1; 9 bases are shared with TRBD1. The CDR3 has 15 residues. CDR1 SGHAT and CDR2 FQDESV come from the germline V gene (reference sequence). V dropped 5 bases and J dropped 4; count of bases not matched to a gene: 8. In DNA form, the CDR3 reads TGTGCCAGCAGCCCCGGGACAGGGCGATCCACTGAAGCTTTCTTT. It is translated as CASSPGTGRSTEAFF.

The chain recombines TRBV3-1 (or the pseudogene TRBV3-2) with TRBJ1-4, with TRBD1 as a possible D gene (5 bases). The length of the CDR3 is 15 residues. V gave up 0 bases and J gave up 1 base, with 6 bases separating them. Germline V gene sequence: CDR1 LGHDT, CDR2 YNNKEL (reference sequence). CDR3 bases: TGTGCCAGCAGCCAAGACGGGGGAACTAATGAAAAACTGTTTTTT. Its translation: CASSQDGGTNEKLFF.

This clone was observed a handful of times. The rearrangement links TRBV5-5 to TRBJ1-4; TRBD1 might be the D (6 bases). V was trimmed by 6 bases and J by 0 bases, leaving 9 bases between them. Germline loops: CDR1 SGHKS, CDR2 YYEKEE (reference sequence). The CDR3 runs 14 residues. The CDR3 DNA is TGTGCCAGCACCAGGGGTTCAACTAATGAAAAACTGTTTTTT. It is translated as CASTRGSTNEKLFF.

This chain connects TRBV6-2 or TRBV6-3 to TRBJ1-2, with unresolved D. Between the trimmed V and J ends, which lost 0 bases and 7 bases, there was a span of 12 bases. Germline lookup yields CDR1 MNHEY and CDR2 SVGEGT. The CDR3 runs to 14 residues. The CDR3 here is CASSYSTGVRGYTF. In DNA form, the CDR3 reads TGTGCCAGCAGTTACTCGACGGGAGTCCGTGGCTACACCTTC.

The J gene is TRBJ2-7, the V gene TRBV29-1, with TRBD1 matching 9 bases. Trimming removed 6 bases from V and 5 bases from J; junction bases left unmatched: 8. The germline V gene has CDR1 SQVTM and CDR2 ANQGSEA. CDR3 size: 13 residues. CDR3 region: CSVDDRGNNEQYF. Here the CDR3 DNA reads TGCAGCGTCGACGACAGGGGGAACAACGAGCAGTACTTC.

CDR3 protein: CASSIPRQGHTEAFF. CDR3 sequence (DNA): TGTGCCAGTAGTATACCTAGACAGGGGCACACTGAAGCTTTCTTT. V and J are TRBV19 and TRBJ1-1, with 8 bases identical to TRBD1. CDR3 length: 15 amino acids. The trim removed 2 bases at V and 3 bases at J, leaving 5 bases unmatched. Per germline, CDR1 LNHDA and CDR2 SQIVND (reference sequence).

The V call is TRBV5-1, the J call TRBJ1-2, with D possibly matching TRBD1 (6 bases). V lost 2 bases and J 4 bases, leaving 9 bases between the germline ends. Looked up from germline, CDR1 is SGHRS and CDR2 is YFSETQ. The CDR3 covers 13 residues. CDR3 sequence (DNA): TGCGCCAGCAGCTTTCAGGGGTTCTATGGCTACACCTTC. Its protein product is CASSFQGFYGYTF.

The J gene is TRBJ1-2, the V gene TRBV7-2; TRBD1 aligns across 9 bases. V shed 6 bases and J 3 bases; nucleotides not matched to a gene: 8. Germline V gene lookup returns CDR1 SGHTA and CDR2 FQGNSA. The CDR3 extends over 15 amino acids. CDR3 sequence reads: CASSPETGGYYGYTF. CDR3 nucleotides: TGTGCCAGCAGTCCGGAGACAGGGGGATACTATGGCTACACCTTC.

The J gene is TRBJ1-1, the V gene TRBV29-1; D is undetermined. In germline, CDR1 is SQVTM, CDR2 ANQGSEA. V was shortened by 7 bases and J by 8 bases, with 17 bases between the two germline ends. The CDR3 loop spans 12 amino acids. DNA for the CDR3: TGCAGCGGTTTCCGGGAGAAGTCCGAAGCTTTCTTT. Protein: CSGFREKSEAFF.

CDR3 amino acids: CASRSTANYGYTF. As DNA, the CDR3 is TGCGCCAGCAGATCTACAGCTAACTATGGCTACACCTTC. J is TRBJ1-2 and V is TRBV5-1; D not resolved. The germline V gene has CDR1 SGHRS and CDR2 YFSETQ. V shed 5 bases and J shed 0 bases, with 8 bases lying between them. This CDR3 comprises 13 residues.

This chain joins TRBV24-1 and TRBJ2-5; 12 bases agree with TRBD2. Germline V lookup: CDR1 KGHDR, CDR2 SFDVKD. V shed 4 bases, J shed 0 bases, and the junction held 5 bases outside the gene matches. The CDR3 is 17 amino acids. CDR3 in DNA: TGTGCCACCAGTGACTCGGGACTAGCGGGCTACCAAGAGACCCAGTACTTC. This codes for CATSDSGLAGYQETQYF.

Remarks on this clone: This same CDR3 is encoded by further DNA sequences in the sample. The chain links TRBV7-9 to TRBJ1-1, with 11 bases matching TRBD1. The CDR3 extends over 14 amino acids. Germline V gene sequence: CDR1 SEHNR, CDR2 FQNEAQ (reference sequence). V dropped 4 bases and J dropped 5; count of bases not matched to a gene: 3. The CDR3 DNA is TGTGCCAGCAGCTCCGGGACAGGGGGAACTGAAGCTTTCTTT. This translates into CASSSGTGGTEAFF.

This clone was recorded only once. This rearrangement joins TRBV7-2 to TRBJ2-5; 8 bases are shared with TRBD1. This CDR3 contains 15 residues. Trimming cost V 4 bases and J 1 base; bases outside gene matches: 5. The germline V gene has CDR1 SGHTA and CDR2 FQGNSA. DNA for the CDR3: TGTGCCAGCAGCTACCAAGGGACAGGCCAAGAGACCCAGTACTTC. Its protein product is CASSYQGTGQETQYF.

The chain combines TRBV27 with TRBJ1-1; no definite D call. Trimming took off 0 bases at V and 6 bases at J, with 14 bases between the two ends. The germline gives CDR1 MNHEY, CDR2 SMNVEV (reference sequence). The CDR3 spans 15 residues. The CDR3 loop reads CASSLSAPTSSEAFF. The CDR3 DNA reads TGTGCCAGCAGTTTATCGGCCCCCACCAGTTCTGAAGCTTTCTTT.

J is TRBJ1-4 and V is TRBV29-1, with D possibly TRBD1 on 6 matching bases. V was clipped by 5 bases and J by 3 bases, with 10 bases between them. CDR1 and CDR2 from the germline V gene are SQVTM and ANQGSEA. This CDR3 has 13 amino acids. CDR3 DNA: TGCAGCGTTCGGGGGGCTGCTAATGAAAAACTGTTTTTT. It is translated as CSVRGAANEKLFF.

With regard to this clone: This sample also contains other DNA sequences that code for the same CDR3. The J gene is TRBJ1-4, the V gene TRBV30, with 7 bases matching TRBD1. Germline-derived CDR1 and CDR2 are GTSNPN and SVGIG (reference sequence). The CDR3 length is 12 residues. The trim removed 3 bases at V and 7 bases at J, leaving 2 bases unmatched. As DNA, the CDR3 is TGTGCCTGGAGCAGACAGGGTGAAAAACTGTTTTTT. Residues: CAWSRQGEKLFF.

This chain uses TRBV13 with TRBJ2-5; TRBD1 matches at 11 bases. Germline V gene lookup returns CDR1 PRHDT and CDR2 FYEKMQ (reference sequence). The CDR3 consists of 14 residues. After removal of 5 bases from V and 5 bases from J, the junction contained 4 bases not matched to a gene. This CDR3 reads CASSLGDRGETQYF. In DNA, the CDR3 is TGTGCCAGCAGCCTGGGGGACAGGGGGGAGACCCAGTACTTC. Drawing the rest from reference TRBV13 and TRBJ2-5, the complete variable domain is AAGVIQSPRHLIKEKRETATLKCYPIPRHDTVYWYQQGPGQDPQFLISFYEKMQSDKGSIPDRFSAQQFSDYHSELNMSSLELGDSALYFCASSLGDRGETQYFGPGTRLLVL.

The CDR3 loop reads CASSFSGTNYGYTF. The DNA of the CDR3 is TGTGCCAGCAGCTTTAGCGGCACTAACTATGGCTACACCTTC. The chain joins TRBV7-8 to TRBJ1-2, with D hard to call. Germline CDR1 and CDR2: SGHVS and FQNEAQ. CDR3 length equals 14 residues. The V gene lost 3 bases and the J gene lost 0 bases, with 8 bases spanning the gap.

This chain uses TRBV4-1 with TRBJ1-1; D remains ambiguous. CDR1 and CDR2 from the germline V gene are MGHRA and YSYEKL. CDR3 length: 18 amino acids. V lost 2 bases and J lost 1, with 20 bases in between. CDR3 in amino acids: CASSQQPGLLGENTEAFF. The CDR3 nucleotides are TGCGCCAGCAGCCAACAACCCGGGCTATTGGGAGAGAACACTGAAGCTTTCTTT.

This clone was counted between two and nine times. The CDR3 sequence is CASSRTGREQYF. The CDR3 DNA reads as TGTGCCAGCAGTAGAACGGGGAGAGAGCAGTACTTC. J is TRBJ2-7 and V is TRBV6-2 or TRBV6-3; perhaps TRBD2 as D (5 bases). Trimming pared 5 bases from V and 7 bases from J, leaving 12 bases between. Germline V lookup: CDR1 MNHEY, CDR2 SVGEGT. The CDR3 covers 12 residues.